The sample holds one count of the clone carrying this TCR beta chain. Germline CDR1 and CDR2: MNHEY and SVGAGI. V was trimmed by 8 bases and J by 1 base, leaving 19 bases between them. The CDR3 spans 16 residues. The sample belongs to a study of blood T cells in healthy people across ages. Alongside a J-beta primer mix, a sample-barcoded 5' primer served in a second PCR lasting roughly 6 to 11 cycles. Each cDNA molecule was tagged by a template-switch adaptor that had 12 random nucleotides. TCRdb re-called the 5' RACE reads through MiXCR, storing one row per CDR3 protein. The table shows more than 1 million distinct CDR3 sequences, with around 45% occurring only once.

The chain links TRBV6-5 to TRBJ2-3, with D hard to call. The receptor comes from a woman aged 60 to 75 in good health. The sequencing input was blood. The CDR3 bases are TGTGCCAGCTCCTTACTTGCAGAGTGGGGCACAGATACGCAGTATTTT. It translates to CASSLLAEWGTDTQYF.